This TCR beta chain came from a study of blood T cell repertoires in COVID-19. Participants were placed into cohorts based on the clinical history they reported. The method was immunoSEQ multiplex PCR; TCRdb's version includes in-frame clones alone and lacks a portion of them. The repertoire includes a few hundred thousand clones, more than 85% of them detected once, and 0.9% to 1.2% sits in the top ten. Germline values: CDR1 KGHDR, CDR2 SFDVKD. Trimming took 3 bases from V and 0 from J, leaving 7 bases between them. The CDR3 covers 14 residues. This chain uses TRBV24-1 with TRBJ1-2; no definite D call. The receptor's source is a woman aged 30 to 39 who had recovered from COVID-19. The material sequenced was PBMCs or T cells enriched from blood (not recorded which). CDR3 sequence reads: CATSDALANYGYTF. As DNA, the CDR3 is TGTGCCACCAGTGATGCGTTAGCTAACTATGGCTACACCTTC.